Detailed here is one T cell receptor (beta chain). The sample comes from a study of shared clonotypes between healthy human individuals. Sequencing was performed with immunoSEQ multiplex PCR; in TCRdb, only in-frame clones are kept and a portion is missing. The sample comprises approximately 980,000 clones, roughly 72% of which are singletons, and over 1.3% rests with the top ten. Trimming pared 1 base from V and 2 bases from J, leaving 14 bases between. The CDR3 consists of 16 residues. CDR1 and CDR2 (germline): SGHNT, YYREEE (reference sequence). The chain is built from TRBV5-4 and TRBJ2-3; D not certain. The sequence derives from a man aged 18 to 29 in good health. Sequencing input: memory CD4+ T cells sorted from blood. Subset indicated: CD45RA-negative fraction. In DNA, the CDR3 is TGTGCCAGCAGCTTGCTAGGGCAGCCTCTCACAGATACGCAGTATTTT. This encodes CASSLLGQPLTDTQYF.